What follows describes a single TCR beta chain. A multiplex PCR was run with 60 Vbeta primers and 13 Jbeta primers. The data were produced by immunoSEQ multiplex PCR, yet TCRdb's version contains in-frame clones alone and is incomplete. In the table there are 160,000 or so clones, roughly four fifths of which are singletons. This specimen belongs to a study of cytomegalovirus exposure and HLA in healthy donors. About the research overall: The study's early data release held 80 million to 95 million unique TCRs from HLA-typed donors. Of the donors genotyped, a few hundred in all, about 82% fell in the Caucasian-associated ancestry cluster.

The sample comprised PBMCs. The sequence was obtained from a woman in her forties or fifties in good health and CMV-seronegative.

CDR3 nucleotide sequence: TGTGCCAGCAGCTCCCTGGGCGGGGGCGAAGAGACCCAGTACTTC. It codes for CASSSLGGGEETQYF. This chain joins TRBV7-9 and TRBJ2-5; D is possibly TRBD2 (7 bases). Trimming left V 4 bases short and J 3 bases short, with 15 bases between. From germline, CDR1 is SEHNR and CDR2 FQNEAQ (reference sequence). This CDR3 spans 15 amino acids.